This T cell receptor (beta chain) was recorded in a study of Ad26.COV2.S vaccination and SARS-CoV-2 variants (dated by TCRdb to 2020 to 2023). Study-level background: Donors in the vaccine arm were drawn from COV1001, a multicentre, randomized, double-blind, placebo-controlled phase I-IIa trial testing Ad26.COV2.S in healthy adults. Ad26.COV2.S was administered intramuscularly at a dose of 5x10^10 or 1x10^11 viral particles, either as one shot or as two shots given 56 days apart. TCRbeta repertoire sequencing served as the tool for gauging how specific and how broad the SARS-CoV-2-reactive T cell receptors were following Ad26.COV2.S vaccination. A total of roughly 30 samples were included in the TCR-sequenced set, comprising roughly 20 Ad26.COV2.S vaccine recipients, 5 placebo recipients and 8 SARS-CoV-2 convalescent individuals. Participants in the trial were split at random into five groups of five each, receiving low-dose or high-dose Ad26.COV2.S once or twice, or else placebo on both occasions. Investigators did not know the trial group allocation while performing experiments and assessing outcomes. Summary of the overall study and its limitations: The study lacked the statistical power to compare responses across vaccine doses or regimens. The authors noted that the TCR breadth and depth analyses may have underestimated total T cell responses. Vaccine and placebo recipients had comparable non-spike TCR breadth, which fits with the vaccine containing only spike. Compared with placebo recipients, Ad26.COV2.S recipients showed higher spike-specific TCR breadth (P = 0.0014). After vaccination, spike-specific CD8+ and CD4+ T cell responses were reported to show substantial breadth.

The immunoSEQ Assay was the method used to sequence TCRbeta CDR3 regions. After extraction, genomic DNA underwent amplification by bias-controlled multiplex PCR, followed by high-throughput sequencing. On the study's bioinformatics: Collapsing and filtering of sequences were performed to quantify the absolute abundance of each unique TCRbeta CDR3 region. T cell fraction was estimated by normalizing TCRbeta template counts to usable DNA, with usable DNA measured through amplification of reference genes found in all nucleated cells. Repertoire TCRs were annotated as SARS-CoV-2-specific when V gene, CDR3 amino acid sequence and J gene were exactly matched to a known reactive TCR set. The reference SARS-CoV-2 TCR set was obtained from MIRA and was filtered for enrichment in COVID-19-positive ImmuneCODE repertoires, whereby public or cross-reactive TCRs were removed. Using the MIRA antigens, annotated TCRs were further analysed by specific ORF or by position within an ORF. Breadth was defined as annotated unique rearrangements over total unique productive rearrangements; depth was the summed frequency of those rearrangements. Group comparisons of TCR breadth used two-sided Wilcoxon rank-sum tests. In TCRdb, the immuneACCESS table is reduced to in-frame sequences with V and J assigned. These tables do not hold every clone; where another copy was compared, an unresolved V gene accounts for under half, and the others remain unexplained. That table is the source of V, J and clone size, and D and trimming were worked out from the DNA. This sample lists fewer than 900,000 clones; 89% were detected once. The ten largest clonotypes hold roughly 1.5% of the sample.

To note about this clone: Its target antigen remains unknown. Base qualities are not at hand, and no much larger clone is one base apart. Other DNA sequences in this specimen translate into the identical CDR3.

CDR1 and CDR2 are drawn from the germline V gene (reference sequence): SEHNR, FQNEAQ. The CDR3 starts with the cysteine, ends with the phenylalanine, and has 12 residues. Just the 36-base CDR3 DNA is kept, in frame starting at base 1. V is clipped by 5 bases and J by 2 bases, and the sequence between their germline boundaries is 7 bases long. The treatment or condition label corresponds to: roughly 19 received Ad26.COV2.S at low or high dose, single or two shots; 5 received placebo; per-sample allocation not given. For vaccine and placebo recipients, the sequenced repertoires came from samples collected on day 63 after the first injection. Cohort 1b enrolled 25 adults aged 18-55 years at a single site in Boston, USA, between 29 July and 7 August 2020. As a vaccine, Ad26.COV2.S was a replication-incompetent adenovirus type 26 vector that expressed a prefusion-stabilized SARS-CoV-2 spike protein derived from the original Wuhan strain.

The material sequenced was peripheral blood, taken in a trial of Ad26.COV2.S vaccine versus placebo. The receptor chain draws on TRBV7-9 and TRBJ2-7, and TRBD2 may be the D gene, going by 5 matching bases. The TCR comes from a person aged 18-65 years who received the Ad26.COV2.S COVID-19 vaccine or a placebo. The DNA is TGTGCCAGCAGCCCCGGGACCTACGAGCAGTACTTC. Its amino acids are CASSPGTYEQYF.